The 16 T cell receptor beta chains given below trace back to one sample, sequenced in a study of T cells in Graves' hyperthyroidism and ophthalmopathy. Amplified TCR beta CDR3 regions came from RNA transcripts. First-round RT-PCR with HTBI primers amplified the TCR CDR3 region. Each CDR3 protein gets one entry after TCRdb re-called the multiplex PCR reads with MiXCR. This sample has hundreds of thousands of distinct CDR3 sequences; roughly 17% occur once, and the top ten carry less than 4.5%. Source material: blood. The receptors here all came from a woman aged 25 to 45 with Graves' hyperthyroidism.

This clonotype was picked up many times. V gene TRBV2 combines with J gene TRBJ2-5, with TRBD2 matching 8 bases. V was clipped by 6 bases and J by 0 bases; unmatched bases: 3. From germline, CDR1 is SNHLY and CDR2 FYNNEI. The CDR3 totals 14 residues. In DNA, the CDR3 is TGTGCCAGCAGGGTAGCGGGGTACCAAGAGACCCAGTACTTC. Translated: CASRVAGYQETQYF.

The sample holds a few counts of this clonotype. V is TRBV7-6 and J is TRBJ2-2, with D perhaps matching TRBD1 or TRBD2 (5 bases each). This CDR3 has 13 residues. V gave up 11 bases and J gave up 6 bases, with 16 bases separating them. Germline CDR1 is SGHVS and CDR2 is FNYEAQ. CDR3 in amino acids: CAGRPGAAGELFF. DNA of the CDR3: TGTGCCGGTCGGCCCGGGGCGGCCGGGGAGCTGTTTTTT.

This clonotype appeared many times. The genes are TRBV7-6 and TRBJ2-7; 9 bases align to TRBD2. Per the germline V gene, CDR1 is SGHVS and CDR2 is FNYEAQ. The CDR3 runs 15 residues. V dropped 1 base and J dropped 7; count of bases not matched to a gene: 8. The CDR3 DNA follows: TGTGCCAGCAGCTTAGTCGTGGCGGGAGGGCAAGAGCAGTACTTC. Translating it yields CASSLVVAGGQEQYF.

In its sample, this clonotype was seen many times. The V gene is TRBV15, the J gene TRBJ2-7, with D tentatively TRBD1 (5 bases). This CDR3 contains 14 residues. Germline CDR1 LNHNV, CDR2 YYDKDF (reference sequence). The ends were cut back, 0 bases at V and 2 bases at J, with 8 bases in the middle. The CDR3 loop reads CATSRERGAYEQYF. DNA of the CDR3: TGTGCCACCAGCAGAGAAAGGGGCGCCTACGAGCAGTACTTC. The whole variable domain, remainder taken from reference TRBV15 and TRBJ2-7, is DAMVIQNPRYQVTQFGKPVTLSCSQTLNHNVMYWYQQKSSQAPKLLFHYYDKDFNNEADTPDNFQSRRPNTSFCFLDIRSPGLGDTAMYLCATSRERGAYEQYFGPGTRLTVT.

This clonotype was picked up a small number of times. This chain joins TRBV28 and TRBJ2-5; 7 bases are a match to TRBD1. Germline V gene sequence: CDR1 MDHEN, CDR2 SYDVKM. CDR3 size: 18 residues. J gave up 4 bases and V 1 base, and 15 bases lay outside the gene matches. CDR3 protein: CASSLYTPDRELGETQYF. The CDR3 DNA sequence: TGTGCCAGCAGTTTATACACCCCCGACAGGGAATTGGGAGAGACCCAGTACTTC.

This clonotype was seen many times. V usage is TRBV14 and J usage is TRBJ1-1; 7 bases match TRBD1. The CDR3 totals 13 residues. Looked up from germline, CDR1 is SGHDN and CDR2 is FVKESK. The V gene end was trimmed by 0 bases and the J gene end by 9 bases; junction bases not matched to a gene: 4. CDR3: CASSQEQGRKAFF. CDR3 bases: TGTGCCAGCAGCCAAGAACAGGGGAGGAAAGCTTTCTTT.

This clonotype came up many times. The CDR3 DNA reads TGTGCCAGCAGCCGAGGATGGGGGAACACTGAAGCTTTCTTT. Translated: CASSRGWGNTEAFF. J is TRBJ1-1 and V is TRBV7-2; no reliable D call. Germline lookup yields CDR1 SGHTA and CDR2 FQGNSA. The V and J ends lost 5 bases and 1 base respectively, with 11 bases between them. This CDR3 is 14 amino acids long. Looking up the rest from reference TRBV7-2 and TRBJ1-1 gives the full variable domain: GAGVSQSPSNKVTEKGKDVELRCDPISGHTALYWYRQSLGQGLEFLIYFQGNSAPDKSGLPSDRFSAERTGGSVSTLTIQRTQQEDSAVYLCASSRGWGNTEAFFGQGTRLTVV.

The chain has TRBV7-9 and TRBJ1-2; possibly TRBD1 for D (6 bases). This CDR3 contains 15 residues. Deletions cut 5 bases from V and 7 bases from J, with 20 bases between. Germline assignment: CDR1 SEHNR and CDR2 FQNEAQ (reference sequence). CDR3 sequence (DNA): TGTGCCAGCAGCCCTGCTCTCGTGGGGGCAGGTGGCTACACCTTC. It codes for CASSPALVGAGGYTF.

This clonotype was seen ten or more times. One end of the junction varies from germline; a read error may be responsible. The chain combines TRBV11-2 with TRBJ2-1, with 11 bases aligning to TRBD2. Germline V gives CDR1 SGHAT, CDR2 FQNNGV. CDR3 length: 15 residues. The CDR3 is CASSLAGGPRNEQFF. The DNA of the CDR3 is TGTGCCAGCAGTTTAGCGGGAGGGCCTCGGAATGAGCAGTTCTTC. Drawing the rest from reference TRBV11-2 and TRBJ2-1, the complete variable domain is EAGVAQSPRYKIIEKRQSVAFWCNPISGHATLYWYQQILGQGPKLLIQFQNNGVVDDSQLPKDRFSAERLKGVDSTLKIQPAKLEDSAVYLCASSLAGGPRNEQFFGPGTRLTVL.

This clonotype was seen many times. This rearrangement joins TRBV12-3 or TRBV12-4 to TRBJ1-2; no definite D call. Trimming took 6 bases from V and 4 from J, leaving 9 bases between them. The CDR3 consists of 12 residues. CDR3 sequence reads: CASSPRIYGYTF. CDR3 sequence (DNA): TGTGCCAGCAGCCCTCGGATCTATGGCTACACCTTC.

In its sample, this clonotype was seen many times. The CDR3 region is CASSPTWYEQYF. The CDR3 DNA reads as TGTGCCAGCAGTCCCACTTGGTACGAGCAGTACTTC. The chain uses TRBV28 and TRBJ2-7; D is unresolved. The CDR3 is made up of 12 amino acids. Germline CDR1 is MDHEN and CDR2 is SYDVKM. V lost 5 bases and J lost 4, with 9 bases in between.

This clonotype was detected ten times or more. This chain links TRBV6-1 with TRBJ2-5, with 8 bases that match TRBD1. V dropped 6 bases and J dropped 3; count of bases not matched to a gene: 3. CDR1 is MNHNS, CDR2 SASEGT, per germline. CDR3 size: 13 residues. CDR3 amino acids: CASSRGQKETQYF. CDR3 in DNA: TGTGCCAGCAGCAGGGGGCAGAAAGAGACCCAGTACTTC.

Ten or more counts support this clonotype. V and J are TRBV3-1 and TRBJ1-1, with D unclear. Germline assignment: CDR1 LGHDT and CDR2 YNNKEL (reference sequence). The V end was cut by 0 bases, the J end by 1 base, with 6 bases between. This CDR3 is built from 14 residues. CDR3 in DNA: TGTGCCAGCAGCCAAGAGTCCGGGAACACTGAAGCTTTCTTT. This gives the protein CASSQESGNTEAFF.

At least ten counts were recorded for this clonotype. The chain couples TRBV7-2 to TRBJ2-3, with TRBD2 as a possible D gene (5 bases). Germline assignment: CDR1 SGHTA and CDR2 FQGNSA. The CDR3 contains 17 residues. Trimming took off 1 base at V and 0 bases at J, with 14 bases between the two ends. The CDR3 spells CASSLDLSATSTDTQYF. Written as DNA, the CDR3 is TGTGCCAGCAGCTTAGATCTTAGCGCGACTAGCACAGATACGCAGTATTTT.

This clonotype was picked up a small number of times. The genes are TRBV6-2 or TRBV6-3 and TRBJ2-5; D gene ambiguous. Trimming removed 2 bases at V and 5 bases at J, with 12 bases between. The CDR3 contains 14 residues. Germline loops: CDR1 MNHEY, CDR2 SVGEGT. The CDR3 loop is CASSYGGVLETQYF. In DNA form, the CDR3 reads TGTGCCAGCAGTTACGGCGGCGTGCTGGAGACCCAGTACTTC.

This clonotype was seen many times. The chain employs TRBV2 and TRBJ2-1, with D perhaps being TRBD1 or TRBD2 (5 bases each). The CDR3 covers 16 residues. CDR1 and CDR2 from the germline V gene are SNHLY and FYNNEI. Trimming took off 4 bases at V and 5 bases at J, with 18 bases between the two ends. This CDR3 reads CASSAAGASSHNEQFF. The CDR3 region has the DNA TGTGCCAGCAGTGCGGCCGGGGCTAGCAGTCACAATGAGCAGTTCTTC.